This T cell receptor beta chain was retrieved from a study of type 1 regulatory T cells. TCRdb analysed the reads with MiXCR anew, one entry per CDR3 protein. The table has about 42,000 distinct CDR3 sequences, over 9% seen once; the top ten hold 7% to 9%. A word on this clonotype: Its matching antigen is unknown.

With 0 bases removed from V and 7 bases from J, the gap between germline ends came to 7 bases. CDR1 and CDR2 from the germline V gene are SGHNT and YYREEE (reference sequence). The CDR3 runs to 12 residues. Material for sequencing was cultured non-Tr1 T cells, either the whole culture or a sorted T cell fraction (not recorded which). The sequence derives from a human donor in good health. V and J are TRBV5-4 and TRBJ2-5, with D unclear. CDR3 loop: CASSLAAGTQYF. The CDR3 region has the DNA TGTGCCAGCAGCTTGGCGGCCGGGACCCAGTACTTC.